Each of the 14 T cell receptor beta chains below was sequenced from the same sample in a study of T cell responses to AZD1222 COVID-19 vaccine. Some clones are missing from TCRdb's copy, which holds only in-frame ones; the method was immunoSEQ multiplex PCR. The sample lists approximately 90,000 clones, roughly nine tenths occurring once. Sequenced material: peripheral blood, taken on day 0 of AZD1222 vaccination. These receptors were obtained from an adult in good health.

The J gene is TRBJ1-2, the V gene TRBV7-2; D not certain. Germline V CDR1 and CDR2: SGHTA, FQGNSA. This CDR3 has 14 amino acids. Between the trimmed V and J ends, which lost 1 base and 7 bases, there was a span of 13 bases. The CDR3 DNA reads as TGTGCCAGCAGCTTAGGAGGCCTATCCTCTGGCTACACCTTC. Its translation is CASSLGGLSSGYTF.

The chain joins TRBV12-3 or TRBV12-4 to TRBJ2-3; no firm D call. V was trimmed by 3 bases and J by 6 bases, leaving 4 bases between them. The CDR3 contains 11 residues. CDR3 nucleotides: TGTGCCAGCAGTTTCCTCGATACGCAGTATTTT. Its translation is CASSFLDTQYF.

This sequence joins TRBV29-1 and TRBJ1-4; D unclear. The V gene lost 7 bases and the J gene lost 7 bases, with 19 bases spanning the gap. The CDR3 length is 14 residues. CDR1 and CDR2 (germline): SQVTM, ANQGSEA. CDR3 DNA: TGCAGCGCCGGTGAGGTTCCCACGGGTGAAAAACTGTTTTTT. Its protein product is CSAGEVPTGEKLFF.

V gene TRBV2 combines with J gene TRBJ1-2; a possible D gene is TRBD1 (5 bases). Trimming left V 7 bases short and J 0 bases short, with 30 bases between. Germline V gives CDR1 SNHLY, CDR2 FYNNEI. The CDR3 has 20 amino acids. For the CDR3, the DNA is TGTGCCAGCATCGAAGGGGCCCGGCCCATAGGGGCTTGGACTAACTATGGCTACACCTTC. Its translation: CASIEGARPIGAWTNYGYTF.

The J gene is TRBJ2-3, the V gene TRBV12-3 or TRBV12-4; D ambiguous. Trimming removed 5 bases from V and 0 bases from J, with 3 bases in between. The CDR3 runs to 12 residues. The CDR3 DNA reads as TGTGCCAGCAGTACAAGCACAGATACGCAGTATTTT. Translation gives CASSTSTDTQYF.

This rearrangement joins TRBV19 to TRBJ1-6; 7 nucleotides match TRBD1. The CDR3 has 13 amino acids. The trim removed 11 bases at V and 10 bases at J, leaving 11 bases unmatched. Germline V CDR1 and CDR2: LNHDA, SQIVND (reference sequence). The CDR3 reads CASRGIGQSPLHF. The CDR3 DNA reads TGTGCCTCCAGGGGGATCGGACAATCACCCCTCCACTTT.

With respect to this clone: One end of the junction varies from germline; a read error may be responsible. This chain links TRBV6-5 with TRBJ2-3; D possibly matches TRBD1 or TRBD2 (6 bases each). This CDR3 is built from 14 residues. CDR1 and CDR2 (germline): MNHEY, SVGAGI. The CDR3, as DNA: TGTGCCAGCAGTAACTCCGGGGGCCCAGATACGCAGTATTTT. Translated, it gives CASSNSGGPDTQYF.

The chain is built from TRBV19 and TRBJ1-1; no clear D gene. CDR1 and CDR2 (germline): LNHDA, SQIVND (reference sequence). The CDR3 runs to 14 residues. V was clipped by 7 bases and J by 5 bases, with 17 bases between them. CDR3 residues: CASTPQTLNTEAFF. The CDR3 nucleotides read TGTGCCAGTACCCCACAGACCCTTAATACTGAAGCTTTCTTT.

This clone has just one count. The V and J genes are TRBV7-2 and TRBJ2-3, with 9 bases lining up with TRBD2. V lost 4 bases, J lost 2 bases, and 7 bases stayed unmatched. The CDR3 runs 16 residues. The V gene's germline CDR1 is SGHTA and CDR2 FQGNSA. CDR3 in DNA: TGTGCCAGCAGCTCCCGATCTAGCGGGGTCACAGATACGCAGTATTTT. This gives the protein CASSSRSSGVTDTQYF.

The chain joins TRBV19 to TRBJ1-1, with 7 bases matching TRBD1. The trim removed 5 bases at V and 3 bases at J, leaving 6 bases unmatched. The length of the CDR3 is 14 residues. Germline loops: CDR1 LNHDA, CDR2 SQIVND (reference sequence). CDR3: CASSENRGYTEAFF. The CDR3 DNA is TGTGCCAGTAGTGAAAACAGGGGCTACACTGAAGCTTTCTTT. The full variable domain, its missing parts supplied by reference TRBV19 and TRBJ1-1, is DGGITQSPKYLFRKEGQNVTLSCEQNLNHDAMYWYRQDPGQGLRLIYYSQIVNDFQKGDIAEGYSVSREKKESFPLTVTSAQKNPTAFYLCASSENRGYTEAFFGQGTRLTVV.

This clone has just a few counts. V and J are TRBV27 and TRBJ1-1; TRBD1 matches at 7 bases. CDR1 is MNHEY, CDR2 SMNVEV, per germline (reference sequence). The CDR3 consists of 16 residues. V trimming: 5 bases; J trimming: 5 bases; junction bases outside the gene matches: 14. The CDR3, as DNA: TGTGCCAGCAGTCTAAGACAGGGAACTATGTGGACTGAAGCTTTCTTT. Protein sequence: CASSLRQGTMWTEAFF.

The chain is built from TRBV27 and TRBJ2-7; TRBD2 matches at 7 bases. With 6 bases clipped from V and 11 bases from J, the junction kept 7 bases outside the gene matches. Looked up from germline, CDR1 is MNHEY and CDR2 is SMNVEV (reference sequence). The CDR3 loop spans 11 amino acids. The CDR3 spells CASRWREGKYF. CDR3 DNA sequence: TGTGCCAGCAGATGGAGGGAGGGGAAGTACTTC.

This chain joins TRBV5-6 and TRBJ2-1; possibly TRBD2 for D (6 bases). The V and J ends lost 5 bases and 5 bases respectively, with 14 bases between them. The CDR3 runs 14 residues. Looked up from germline, CDR1 is SGHDT and CDR2 is YYEEEE. The CDR3 DNA reads TGTGCCAGCAGTCTCCCCGGGGGTAACAATGAGCAGTTCTTC. This gives the protein CASSLPGGNNEQFF. Using reference TRBV5-6 and TRBJ2-1 for the parts outside the CDR3, the full variable domain is DAGVTQSPTHLIKTRGQQVTLRCSPKSGHDTVSWYQQALGQGPQFIFQYYEEEERQRGNFPDRFSGHQFPNYSSELNVNALLLGDSALYLCASSLPGGNNEQFFGPGTRLTVL.

V is TRBV30 and J is TRBJ2-1; D perhaps matches TRBD2 (7 bases). The CDR3 is made up of 14 amino acids. Germline CDR1 is GTSNPN and CDR2 is SVGIG (reference sequence). V was trimmed by 4 bases and J by 8 bases, leaving 18 bases between them. CDR3 DNA sequence: TGTGCCTGGACTAGGGGGGGCGTAAGGGATGAGCAGTTCTTC. Translated: CAWTRGGVRDEQFF.